This TCR beta chain appears in the sequencing data of a study of T cells after yellow fever vaccination. This clonotype was detected ten times or more. TCRdb recomputed calls from the 5' RACE reads with MiXCR, one row per CDR3 protein. The sample has approximately 350,000 distinct CDR3 sequences, 11% seen once; the top ten hold roughly 18%. Sequencing was performed on PBMCs, taken on the day of the first yellow fever vaccination. The sequence was obtained from a young man who received the YFV17D yellow fever vaccine.

DNA for the CDR3: TGTGCCAGCAGCGCCGGAGGGGGCGAAGAAAAACTGTTTTTT. Translated: CASSAGGGEEKLFF. The chain recombines TRBV5-4 with TRBJ1-4; 7 bases are a match to TRBD1. V lost 4 bases to trimming and J lost 8 bases; unmatched junction nucleotides: 8. CDR3 length equals 14 residues. Germline V lookup: CDR1 SGHNT, CDR2 YYREEE (reference sequence). The variable domain in full, with the rest retrieved from reference TRBV5-4 and TRBJ1-4, is ETGVTQSPTHLIKTRGQQVTLRCSSQSGHNTVSWYQQALGQGPQFIFQYYREEENGRGNFPPRFSGLQFPNYSSELNVNALELDDSALYLCASSAGGGEEKLFFGSGTQLSVL.